This passage covers 4 T cell receptor beta chains from one sample sequenced in a study of control samples from healthy donors and cancer patients. Produced via immunoSEQ multiplex PCR; TCRdb's table is partial and in-frame only. Of 200,000 or so clones listed, about 93% are singletons. The sequencing sample was made of blood. The origin of the receptors is a man aged 45-60 years in good health.

The chain has TRBV7-2 and TRBJ2-1; 10 bases match TRBD2. V shed 5 bases, J shed 4 bases, and the junction held 5 bases outside the gene matches. This CDR3 contains 15 residues. Germline-derived CDR1 and CDR2 are SGHTA and FQGNSA. In DNA form, the CDR3 reads TGTGCCAGCAGCCTACTAGCGGGGACATACAATGAGCAGTTCTTC. It codes for CASSLLAGTYNEQFF.

This sequence joins TRBV7-2 and TRBJ2-3; D is unresolved. CDR3 length: 13 residues. V was shortened by 3 bases and J by 5 bases, with 9 bases between the two germline ends. CDR1 is SGHTA, CDR2 FQGNSA, per germline. The CDR3 spells CASSFVIQDTQYF. CDR3 sequence (DNA): TGTGCCAGCAGCTTTGTAATTCAAGATACGCAGTATTTT.

This clone was counted a few times. The V and J genes are TRBV10-3 and TRBJ1-2; D possibly corresponds to TRBD1 (5 bases). Germline CDR1 and CDR2: ENHRY and SYGVKD. V was cut by 3 bases and J by 3 bases, with 11 bases left in between. This CDR3 has 14 amino acids. CDR3 in amino acids: CAISDYRGDYGYTF. In nucleotides, the CDR3 is TGTGCCATCAGTGATTATCGAGGGGACTATGGCTACACCTTC.

With regard to this clone: Other DNA variants within this sample encode the same CDR3. The rearrangement links TRBV19 to TRBJ1-5; weak D call: TRBD1 (6 bases). The V end was cut by 6 bases, the J end by 0 bases, with 9 bases between. The germline V gene encodes CDR1 LNHDA and CDR2 SQIVND (reference sequence). CDR3 size: 14 residues. The CDR3 bases are TGTGCCAGTAGCACGACAGGTAGCAATCAGCCCCAGCATTTT. Amino acids: CASSTTGSNQPQHF.